This T cell receptor (beta chain) was profiled in a study of breast tumors, draining lymph nodes, adjacent tissues. Trimming removed 5 bases at V and 6 bases at J, with 9 bases between. Germline V gene data show CDR1 as SGHVS and CDR2 as FQNEAQ. CDR3 length equals 12 residues. The lymph nodes were axillary draining lymph nodes from breast cancer patients. TCRdb re-derived calls from the multiplex PCR reads in MiXCR, one entry per CDR3 protein. The sample contains some 130,000 distinct CDR3 sequences, around 21% of which appear only once. This clonotype was detected ten times or more. Sequencing input: axillary lymph node tissue. The TCR comes from a female donor with breast cancer. Some clones in this sample may be carry-over from other donors' samples. V and J are TRBV7-8 and TRBJ2-3, with D hard to call. The CDR3 coding sequence is TGTGCCAGCAGCCCCCCTTCGGATACGCAGTATTTT. It yields the protein CASSPPSDTQYF.